This entry is about one T cell receptor (beta chain). The sample belongs to a study of blood T cell repertoires in COVID-19. Across the whole study: Samples taken during acute and convalescent COVID-19 were collected in the United States, Italy and Spain. PBMCs, B-cell-depleted T cells, or T cells were the source of the cDNA or gDNA that made up the material.

Germline V CDR1 and CDR2: SGHRS, YFSETQ. This CDR3 comprises 14 residues. Trimming at V came to 2 bases and at J to 2 bases, leaving 4 bases not matched to a gene. Original processing notes: Nucleated cell counts were estimated from reference gene primer amplification. Clones were sequenced by immunoSEQ multiplex PCR, and TCRdb holds only the in-frame ones, with some missing. The D gene and trimming were derived from the DNA, and the V and J assignments and clone size from that table. Among 200,000 to 300,000 clones listed, around 90% were seen once. The TCR sequence derives from a man older than 75 with acute or convalescent COVID-19. The sequencing sample was made of peripheral blood. The V and J genes are TRBV5-1 and TRBJ2-7; 7 bases are shared with TRBD1. The CDR3 sequence: CASSFGTVPYEQYF. CDR3 DNA sequence: TGCGCCAGCAGCTTCGGGACAGTCCCCTACGAGCAGTACTTC.